These 14 T cell receptor beta chains originate from one sample sequenced in a study of cytomegalovirus exposure and HLA in healthy donors. The study ran its PCR with 60 Vbeta and 13 Jbeta primers. TCRdb keeps only in-frame clones here, not all; method: immunoSEQ multiplex PCR. This table has over 150,000 clones, roughly four fifths appearing once. Sequencing was performed on PBMCs. The receptors shown here come from a girl aged 10-17 years in good health and CMV-seropositive.

The chain employs TRBV7-2 and TRBJ1-1, with D unclear. Trimming pared 5 bases from V and 0 bases from J, leaving 7 bases between. The CDR3 length is 13 residues. The germline V gene has CDR1 SGHTA and CDR2 FQGNSA. The chain's CDR3 is CASSPYMNTEAFF. CDR3 in DNA: TGTGCCAGCAGCCCATACATGAACACTGAAGCTTTCTTT. The whole variable domain, remainder taken from reference TRBV7-2 and TRBJ1-1, is GAGVSQSPSNKVTEKGKDVELRCDPISGHTALYWYRQSLGQGLEFLIYFQGNSAPDKSGLPSDRFSAERTGGSVSTLTIQRTQQEDSAVYLCASSPYMNTEAFFGQGTRLTVV.

The chain employs TRBV5-1 and TRBJ2-5; 10 positions agree with TRBD1. The germline gives CDR1 SGHRS, CDR2 YFSETQ. The CDR3 contains 17 residues. V shed 4 bases and J 3 bases; nucleotides not matched to a gene: 12. CDR3 DNA: TGCGCCAGCAGCAAGGGACAGGGGCTCCTCTCGGAAGAGACCCAGTACTTC. It specifies CASSKGQGLLSEETQYF.

Comment on this clone: The same CDR3 arises from other DNA sequences in this sample as well. The chain couples TRBV19 to TRBJ1-1; D is perhaps TRBD1 (5 bases). The V end lost 3 bases, the J end lost 2 bases, and 10 bases lay between the germline ends. The CDR3 has 14 residues. Germline V lookup: CDR1 LNHDA, CDR2 SQIVND (reference sequence). CDR3 DNA sequence: TGTGCCAGTAGTATTCGAGACAGCAACACTGAAGCTTTCTTT. Residues: CASSIRDSNTEAFF.

The rearrangement uses TRBV7-2 and TRBJ1-2; no definite D call. The V gene lost 2 bases and the J gene lost 5 bases, with 6 bases spanning the gap. Germline V CDR1 and CDR2: SGHTA, FQGNSA. CDR3 length: 12 amino acids. The CDR3 region has the DNA TGTGCCAGCAGCTTAAACCTATATGGCTACACCTTC. This translates into CASSLNLYGYTF.

The J gene is TRBJ1-1, the V gene TRBV19; D unresolved. Trimming pared 3 bases from V and 0 bases from J, leaving 8 bases between. Germline V gene data show CDR1 as LNHDA and CDR2 as SQIVND (reference sequence). The CDR3 runs 14 residues. CDR3 coding DNA: TGTGCCAGTAGTATTTCCCCAGTGAACACTGAAGCTTTCTTT. As protein: CASSISPVNTEAFF. Filled out from reference TRBV19 and TRBJ1-1, the complete variable domain reads DGGITQSPKYLFRKEGQNVTLSCEQNLNHDAMYWYRQDPGQGLRLIYYSQIVNDFQKGDIAEGYSVSREKKESFPLTVTSAQKNPTAFYLCASSISPVNTEAFFGQGTRLTVV.

The rearrangement links TRBV6-6 to TRBJ2-7; D possibly corresponds to TRBD1 (6 bases). V was shortened by 6 bases and J by 0 bases, with 15 bases between the two germline ends. From germline, CDR1 is MNHNY and CDR2 SVGAGI (reference sequence). This CDR3 has 15 amino acids. CDR3 sequence reads: CASSTPRQVSYEQYF. As DNA, the CDR3 is TGTGCCAGCAGCACCCCCCGACAGGTCTCCTACGAGCAGTACTTC.

The gene calls are TRBV7-6 and TRBJ1-2; D gene unclear. V shed 1 base and J shed 7 bases, with 7 bases lying between them. There are 12 residues in the CDR3. The germline V gene has CDR1 SGHVS and CDR2 FNYEAQ. The CDR3 DNA reads TGTGCCAGCAGCTTAGACACGGGTGGCTACACCTTC. Translated, it gives CASSLDTGGYTF.

The chain combines TRBV7-2 with TRBJ1-1; TRBD1 matches 8 bases. CDR3 length: 14 residues. J lost 4 bases, V lost 1 base, and 2 bases had no gene match. CDR1 and CDR2 from the germline V gene are SGHTA and FQGNSA. Here the CDR3 reads CASSLVTGATEAFF. The CDR3 nucleotides read TGTGCCAGCAGCTTAGTGACAGGGGCCACTGAAGCTTTCTTT.

The chain employs TRBV19 and TRBJ2-3; tentative D call: TRBD2 (7 bases). Between the trimmed V and J ends, which lost 4 bases and 6 bases, there was a span of 17 bases. Germline V gives CDR1 LNHDA, CDR2 SQIVND (reference sequence). This CDR3 has 15 residues. CDR3 sequence (DNA): TGTGCCAGTAGTACGAGGGGGGGGGACGGTGATACGCAGTATTTT. Protein: CASSTRGGDGDTQYF.

J is TRBJ2-5 and V is TRBV27; 14 nucleotides match TRBD2. Germline CDR1 and CDR2: MNHEY and SMNVEV (reference sequence). With 4 bases clipped from V and 6 bases from J, the junction kept 7 bases outside the gene matches. The CDR3 loop spans 16 amino acids. This CDR3 is CASSSLTSGGAKTQYF. The CDR3 DNA sequence: TGTGCCAGCAGTTCATTGACTAGCGGGGGGGCGAAGACCCAGTACTTC.

The chain carries TRBV27 and TRBJ2-2; perhaps TRBD1 as D (6 bases). CDR3 length: 16 residues. V lost 6 bases and J lost 2, with 16 bases in between. The germline CDR1 and CDR2 sequences are MNHEY and SMNVEV (reference sequence). The CDR3 region has the DNA TGTGCCAGCAGACCACAGGGTCTCACCAACACCGGGGAGCTGTTTTTT. This encodes CASRPQGLTNTGELFF.

V gene TRBV9 combines with J gene TRBJ2-5; 9 bases agree with TRBD2. Germline CDR1 and CDR2: SGDLS and YYNGEE. With V trimmed by 0 bases and J by 5 bases, 8 bases remained unmatched. The CDR3 loop spans 16 amino acids. This chain's CDR3 is CASSVESGGRRETQYF. The CDR3 nucleotides are TGTGCCAGCAGCGTAGAGAGCGGGGGGCGGCGGGAGACCCAGTACTTC. Complete variable domain (other parts from reference TRBV9 and TRBJ2-5): DSGVTQTPKHLITATGQRVTLRCSPRSGDLSVYWYQQSLDQGLQFLIQYYNGEERAKGNILERFSAQQFPDLHSELNLSSLELGDSALYFCASSVESGGRRETQYFGPGTRLLVL.

The V and J genes are TRBV18 and TRBJ1-1, with 7 bases that match TRBD1. Germline CDR1 KGHSH, CDR2 LQKENI. V dropped 0 bases and J dropped 5; count of bases not matched to a gene: 6. This CDR3 region has 15 residues. This CDR3 is CASSPPSLRGTEAFF. As DNA, the CDR3 is TGTGCCAGCTCACCACCATCACTCAGGGGGACTGAAGCTTTCTTT.

The chain has TRBV21-1 and TRBJ2-5; the table calls TRBD2, which could not be checked here. TRBV21-1 is described as a pseudogene. The length of the CDR3 is 17 residues. The CDR3 nucleotides are TGTGCCAGCAGGAAATGGCGGGACCAGTATTTGGGAGAGACCCAGTACTTC. Translating gives CASRKWRDQYLGETQYF.